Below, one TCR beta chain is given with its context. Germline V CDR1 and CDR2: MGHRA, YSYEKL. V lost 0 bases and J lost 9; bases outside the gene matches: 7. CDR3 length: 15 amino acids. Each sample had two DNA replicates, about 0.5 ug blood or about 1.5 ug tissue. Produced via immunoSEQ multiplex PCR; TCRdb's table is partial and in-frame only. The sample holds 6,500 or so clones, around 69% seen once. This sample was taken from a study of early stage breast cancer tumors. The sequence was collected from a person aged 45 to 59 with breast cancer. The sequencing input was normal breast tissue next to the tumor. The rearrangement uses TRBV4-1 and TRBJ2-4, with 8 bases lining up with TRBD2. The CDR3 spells CASSQDPTGGSIQYF. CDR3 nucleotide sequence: TGCGCCAGCAGCCAAGATCCTACGGGAGGGAGCATTCAGTACTTC.